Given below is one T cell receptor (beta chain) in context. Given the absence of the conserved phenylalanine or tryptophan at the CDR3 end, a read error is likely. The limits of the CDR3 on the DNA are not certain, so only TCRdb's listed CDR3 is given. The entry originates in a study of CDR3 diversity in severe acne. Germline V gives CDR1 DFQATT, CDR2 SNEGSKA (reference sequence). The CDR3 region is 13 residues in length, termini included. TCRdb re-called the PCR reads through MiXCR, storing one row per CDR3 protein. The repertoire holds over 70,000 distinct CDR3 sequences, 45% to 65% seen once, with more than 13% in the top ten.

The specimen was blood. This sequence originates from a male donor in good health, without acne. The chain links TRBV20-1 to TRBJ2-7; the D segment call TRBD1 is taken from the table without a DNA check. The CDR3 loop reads CSAIGGGAYEQCL.